The clone carrying this TCR beta chain was found a few times. The antigen remains unidentified. This sample was included in a study of identical twins. General observations from the study: There were fewer insertions in abundant cord blood beta clonotypes, but memory repertoires showed no such pattern.

This CDR3 spans 15 amino acids. Germline V CDR1 and CDR2: DFQATT, SNEGSKA (reference sequence). V gave up 1 base and J gave up 1 base; unmatched junction bases: 6. Healthy Caucasian individuals made up all the donors. TCRdb ran MiXCR on the 5' RACE reads and lists one entry per CDR3 protein. This table holds a few hundred thousand distinct CDR3 sequences, just under 10% found once. This sample was shared with a second study, whose subject was yellow fever vaccine responses in identical twins.

The source is a woman aged 18-29 years in good health. The material sequenced was PBMCs. The chain employs TRBV20-1 and TRBJ1-1; TRBD1 matches at 7 bases. CDR3 coding DNA: TGCAGTGCTAGAGGCCCCCGACAGGGGAACACTGAAGCTTTCTTT. This codes for CSARGPRQGNTEAFF.